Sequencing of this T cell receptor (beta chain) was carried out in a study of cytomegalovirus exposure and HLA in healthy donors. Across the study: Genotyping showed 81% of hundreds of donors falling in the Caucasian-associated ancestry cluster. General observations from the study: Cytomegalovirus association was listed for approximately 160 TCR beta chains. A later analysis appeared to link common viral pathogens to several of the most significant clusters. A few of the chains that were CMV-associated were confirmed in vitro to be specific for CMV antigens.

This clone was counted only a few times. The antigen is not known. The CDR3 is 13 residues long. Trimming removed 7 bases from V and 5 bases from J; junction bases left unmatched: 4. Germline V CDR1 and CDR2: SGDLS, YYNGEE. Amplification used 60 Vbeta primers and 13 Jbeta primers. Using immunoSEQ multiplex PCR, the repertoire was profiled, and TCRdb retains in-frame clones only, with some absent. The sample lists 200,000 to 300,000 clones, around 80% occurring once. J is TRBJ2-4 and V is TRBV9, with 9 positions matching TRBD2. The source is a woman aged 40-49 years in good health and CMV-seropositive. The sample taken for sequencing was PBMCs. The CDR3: CASSAGGQNIQYF. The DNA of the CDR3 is TGTGCCAGCTCAGCGGGAGGCCAAAACATTCAGTACTTC.